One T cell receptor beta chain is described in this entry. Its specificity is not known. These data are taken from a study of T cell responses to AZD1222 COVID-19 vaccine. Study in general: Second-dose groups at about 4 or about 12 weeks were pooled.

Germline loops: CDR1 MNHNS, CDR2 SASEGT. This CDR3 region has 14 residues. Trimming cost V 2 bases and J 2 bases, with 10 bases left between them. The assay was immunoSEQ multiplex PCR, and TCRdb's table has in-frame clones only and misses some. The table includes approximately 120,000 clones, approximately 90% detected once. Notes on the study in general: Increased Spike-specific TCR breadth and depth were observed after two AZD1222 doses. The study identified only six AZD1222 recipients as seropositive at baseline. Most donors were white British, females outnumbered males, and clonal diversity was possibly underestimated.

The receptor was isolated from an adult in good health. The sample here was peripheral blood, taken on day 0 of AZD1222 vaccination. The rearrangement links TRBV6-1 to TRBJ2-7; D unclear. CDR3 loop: CASSELPLTYEQYF. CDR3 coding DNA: TGTGCCAGCAGTGAACTTCCACTTACCTACGAGCAGTACTTC.